This T cell receptor beta chain was captured by sequencing in a study of patients and donors after allogeneic stem cell transplantation. By share, this clonotype ranks as medium-sized (0.01 to 0.1%). One entry per CDR3 protein, called by TCRdb with MiXCR from the RT-PCR reads. The table records 200,000 to 250,000 distinct CDR3 sequences, around 14% of them present only once. Germline V gives CDR1 SEHNR, CDR2 FQNEAQ (reference sequence). The CDR3 extends over 16 amino acids. V dropped 1 base and J dropped 1 base, with 13 bases sitting between them. The sequence derives from a human donor who was either an allogeneic HSCT recipient or a stem cell or donor lymphocyte infusion donor (not recorded which). It is not recorded whose cells these are; they may come from a transplant donor. The chain has TRBV7-9 and TRBJ1-1, with D uncertain. Input material: blood, either unsorted or a sorted T cell fraction (not recorded which). CDR3 coding DNA: TGTGCCAGCAGCTTAGTTCCGGGAAGTTCGAACACTGAAGCTTTCTTT. This gives the protein CASSLVPGSSNTEAFF. The whole variable domain, remainder taken from reference TRBV7-9 and TRBJ1-1, is DTGVSQNPRHKITKRGQNVTFRCDPISEHNRLYWYRQTLGQGPEFLTYFQNEAQLEKSRLLSDRFSAERPKGSFSTLEIQRTEQGDSAMYLCASSLVPGSSNTEAFFGQGTRLTVV.